The sequence of this TCR beta chain was determined in a study of CD8+ T cells in alopecia areata (dated 2018 in TCRdb). Describing the broader study: The study used high-throughput TCRbeta sequencing to examine T cell clonal expansion in alopecia areata, in both the C3H/HeJ mouse model and human patients. Scalp tissue and sorted CD4+ and CD8+ peripheral blood T cells from patchy and totalis/universalis alopecia areata patients and from healthy controls were covered by human TCRbeta sequencing. Scalp clonality was compared across normal scalp (n=4), patchy alopecia areata scalp (n=8), and alopecia totalis/universalis scalp (n=8). RNA was extracted with the PAXgene miRNA kit for fixed scalp, the miRNeasy kit for PBMCs, and the RNeasy kit for mouse skin. Amplification of TCRbeta CDR3 regions was done by immunoSEQ multiplex PCR using 35 Vbeta forward primers and 13 Jbeta reverse primers.

Worth noting for this clone: The antigen it binds to is not known. Base-call qualities are not available, and no considerably larger clone is one nucleotide away.

Trimming removed 1 base from V and 5 bases from J, leaving 9 bases between the germline ends. CDR1 SGHTA and CDR2 FQGNSA were looked up in the germline V gene. The CDR3 starts with the cysteine, ends with the phenylalanine, and has 13 residues. CDR3 DNA only is kept here, 39 bases in frame from base 1. Library generation was performed with the immunoSEQ multiplex PCR assay. To provide template for TCR sequencing, every sample had RNA extracted and reverse transcribed into cDNA. First-strand cDNA was synthesized using SuperScript III with a 2:1 mix of oligo-dT and random hexamers. Amplification bias was assessed with a synthetic immune receptor repertoire, and residual bias was removed computationally. In the paper's pipeline: After raw reads were preprocessed to remove errors, the CDR3 was defined following IMGT conventions as running from the conserved cysteine to phenylalanine. Clonality was calculated as 1 minus Shannon entropy normalized by log2 of the number of productive unique TCRs. Whether scalp clones were CD4 or CD8 was inferred by matching scalp TCRbeta sequences against CD4 and CD8 repertoires sorted from blood. This is the immuneACCESS table as TCRdb keeps it, with only in-frame sequences that have V and J called. A part of the clones is gone; compared with another copy, unresolved V genes explain less than half, and the rest is unexplained. The V and J calls and clone size were taken over from that table, and D and trimming were inferred from the DNA. Within this sample are approximately 98,000 clones, with around 59% of them counted one time only. The ten largest clones represent roughly 20% of the sample.

Findings and caveats that apply to the study as a whole: Resident alphabeta T cells in normal human skin are also sequenced, complicating scalp TCR repertoire analysis, unlike mouse skin dominated by gammadelta T cells. Shared TCR sequences between patients were less evident than in mice, which may be partly attributable to HLA diversity in the patient population. Higher clonality and more expanded CD8+ clones were observed in lesional scalp than in normal scalp, particularly in alopecia totalis/universalis, a finding suggestive of antigenic drive.

PBMCs were separated by density centrifugation and stained for CD3, CD4 and CD8, after which CD4+ and CD8+ T cells were sorted on a FACSAria. Scalp biopsies and blood samples were provided by unaffected controls. Sample: CD8+ T cells sorted from blood. This TCR derives from a human donor in good health. The rearrangement joined TRBV7-2 to TRBJ2-7; 6 matching bases give a weak D call of TRBD1. This receptor has the CDR3 CASSLGTAHEQYF. The sequence in DNA is TGTGCCAGCAGCTTAGGGACAGCCCACGAGCAGTACTTC.